This T cell receptor beta chain was sequenced for a study of cytotoxic CD8 clonotypes in ibrutinib-treated CLL. Study as a whole: On average, around 85,000 productive rearrangements and around 250,000 productive templates per sample.

Using immunoSEQ multiplex PCR, the repertoire was profiled, and TCRdb retains in-frame clones only, with some absent. The sample comprises about 200,000 clones, 75% to 80% of which are singletons, and roughly an eighth rests with the top ten. The CDR3 has 12 residues. V lost 4 bases and J 7 bases, leaving 13 bases between the germline ends. The germline CDR1 and CDR2 sequences are SQVTM and ANQGSEA. The sequencing used PBMCs, collected after 12 months of ibrutinib treatment. The chain uses TRBV29-1 and TRBJ1-2, with a possible D match to TRBD1 (5 bases). This sequence originates from a human donor with chronic lymphocytic leukemia. The chain's CDR3 is CSVAFRGGGYTF. In DNA form, the CDR3 reads TGCAGCGTTGCGTTTAGGGGAGGTGGCTACACCTTC.